This T cell receptor (beta chain) was retrieved from a study of blood T cells in healthy people across ages. Study-level background: Capturing about one barcoded beta molecule per two T cells was achieved by template switching.

Each donor was a healthy Caucasian individual from Russia, aged about 6 to 100. RNA extraction gave at least 5 micrograms of total RNA per sample. This clonotype has more than one count but fewer than ten. Germline V gene data show CDR1 as SQVTM and CDR2 as ANQGSEA. This CDR3 comprises 13 residues. Trimming took 7 bases from V and 5 from J; bases not matched to a gene: 8. Through a sample-barcoded 5' primer and a J-beta primer mix, a second PCR was run for about 7 to 12 cycles. Every cDNA was tagged by a template-switch adaptor with 12 random nucleotides. TCRdb re-analysed the 5' RACE reads in MiXCR, keeping a single row per CDR3 protein. The sample includes around 750,000 distinct CDR3 sequences, about 53% of them seen just once.

Sample: blood. The source of this sequence is a man of 80 years or more in good health. The chain uses TRBV29-1 and TRBJ1-2; 9 bases fit TRBD1. The CDR3 nucleotides are TGCAGCGCCACAGGGGGCTCCCGATATGGCTACACCTTC. Translating gives CSATGGSRYGYTF.